The 21 T cell receptor beta chains below all came from one sample that was sequenced in a study of blood T cell repertoires in COVID-19. Profiling relied on immunoSEQ multiplex PCR, and the TCRdb table lists in-frame clones only, not all of them. This table has approximately 69,000 clones, 60% to 85% appearing once. The sequencing sample was made of peripheral blood. Receptors originate from a man between 60 and 70 years old with acute or convalescent COVID-19.

V usage is TRBV6-2 or TRBV6-3 and J usage is TRBJ1-2; D uncertain. This CDR3 contains 15 residues. V gave up 4 bases and J gave up 8 bases, with 20 bases separating them. CDR1 and CDR2 (germline): MNHEY, SVGEGT. CDR3 residues: CASSSTAETRRGYTF. As DNA, the CDR3 is TGTGCCAGCAGTTCCACAGCCGAAACAAGGAGGGGCTACACCTTC.

The rearrangement links TRBV6-5 to TRBJ2-5; maybe TRBD2 (5 bases). The germline V gene has CDR1 MNHEY and CDR2 SVGAGI. V shed 5 bases and J shed 7 bases, with 14 bases lying between them. The CDR3 has 13 amino acids. Written as DNA, the CDR3 is TGTGCCAGCAGTCTGACGGATCGGGGGACCCAGTACTTC. The encoded protein is CASSLTDRGTQYF.

The genes are TRBV12-3 or TRBV12-4 and TRBJ2-1, with a weak D call TRBD2 (5 bases). Deletions cut 3 bases from V and 9 bases from J, with 12 bases between. The CDR3 totals 13 residues. Written as DNA, the CDR3 is TGTGCCAGCAGTTTCCAGCGGTTGGGTGAGCAGTTCTTC. This translates into CASSFQRLGEQFF.

The chain uses TRBV9 and TRBJ2-1, with TRBD2 identical over 12 bases. Per germline, CDR1 SGDLS and CDR2 YYNGEE. The CDR3 covers 15 residues. J lost 7 bases, V lost 2 bases, and 4 bases had no gene match. CDR3 DNA: TGTGCCAGCAGCGTTCTAGCGGGGGGGCCGAATGAGCAGTTCTTC. Protein sequence: CASSVLAGGPNEQFF.

This rearrangement joins TRBV30 to TRBJ1-2, with D possibly being TRBD1 (6 bases). V lost 1 base and J 6 bases, leaving 12 bases between the germline ends. CDR3 length: 13 residues. Germline CDR1 reads GTSNPN; CDR2 reads SVGIG (reference sequence). The CDR3 sequence: CAWSENRVHGYTF. In nucleotides, the CDR3 is TGTGCCTGGAGTGAGAACAGGGTGCATGGCTACACCTTC.

The chain is built from TRBV6-5 and TRBJ1-2; tentative D call: TRBD1 (5 bases). Between the trimmed V and J ends, which lost 2 bases and 4 bases, there was a span of 14 bases. The CDR3 extends over 15 amino acids. The germline V gene has CDR1 MNHEY and CDR2 SVGAGI. In DNA form, the CDR3 reads TGTGCCAGCAGTTACAATAGACAGTCGGGCTATGGCTACACCTTC. Its protein is CASSYNRQSGYGYTF.

Only one count was recorded for this clone. J is TRBJ2-2 and V is TRBV5-8; TRBD2 matches 12 bases. Germline lookup yields CDR1 SGHTS and CDR2 YDEGEE. J lost 0 bases, V lost 0 bases, and 9 bases had no gene match. This CDR3 comprises 20 residues. Here the CDR3 reads CASSLAFGLAGKPNTGELFF. For the CDR3, the DNA is TGTGCCAGCAGCTTGGCCTTTGGACTAGCGGGGAAACCGAACACCGGGGAGCTGTTTTTT.

The chain carries TRBV11-3 and TRBJ2-7; TRBD2 agrees at 9 bases. The CDR3 sequence is 15 residues long. Unmatched junction bases numbered 11, after V lost 5 bases and J lost 6 bases. Germline CDR1 and CDR2: SGHNT and YENEEA. This CDR3 reads CASSPAGTSMGEQYF. Written as DNA, the CDR3 is TGTGCCAGCAGCCCAGCCGGGACTAGCATGGGCGAGCAGTACTTC.

The V gene is TRBV15, the J gene TRBJ2-7; 7 nucleotides match TRBD1. Germline V CDR1 and CDR2: LNHNV, YYDKDF (reference sequence). The CDR3 length is 14 residues. The V gene end was trimmed by 4 bases and the J gene end by 3 bases; junction bases not matched to a gene: 6. CDR3 sequence (DNA): TGTGCCACCAGCACAAGACAGGGATTCTACGAGCAGTACTTC. Translating it yields CATSTRQGFYEQYF.

V gene TRBV19 combines with J gene TRBJ1-4; no firm D call. Germline lookup yields CDR1 LNHDA and CDR2 SQIVND (reference sequence). The CDR3 has 16 amino acids. The ends were cut back, 6 bases at V and 5 bases at J, with 19 bases in the middle. CDR3 region: CASSRATGKPNEKLFF. CDR3 bases: TGTGCCAGTAGCCGAGCGACGGGAAAGCCGAATGAAAAACTGTTTTTT.

This chain connects TRBV5-1 to TRBJ1-2; weak D call: TRBD1 (6 bases). This CDR3 has 13 residues. With 2 bases removed from V and 4 bases from J, the gap between germline ends came to 9 bases. Germline V gene lookup returns CDR1 SGHRS and CDR2 YFSETQ. The CDR3: CASSLTGFYGYTF. Here the CDR3 DNA reads TGCGCCAGCAGCTTAACAGGGTTCTATGGCTACACCTTC.

This clone came up once. The CDR3 DNA follows: TGTGCCAGTAGAACAGGGGCAAGTTATGGCTACACCTTC. Translation: CASRTGASYGYTF. The chain has TRBV19 and TRBJ1-2; TRBD1 matches 7 bases. Germline CDR1 reads LNHDA; CDR2 reads SQIVND (reference sequence). V lost 6 bases and J lost 5; bases outside the gene matches: 6. The CDR3 runs 13 residues.

CDR3: CASSLRRGSTDTQYF. As DNA, the CDR3 is TGTGCCAGCTCATTACGCCGAGGGTCCACAGATACGCAGTATTTT. This sequence joins TRBV18 and TRBJ2-3, with D possibly TRBD2 on 5 matching bases. The ends were cut back, 5 bases at V and 2 bases at J, with 14 bases in the middle. Germline V CDR1 and CDR2: KGHSH, LQKENI. This CDR3 is 15 amino acids long.

J is TRBJ1-1 and V is TRBV5-8; unclear D gene. Germline assignment: CDR1 SGHTS and CDR2 YDEGEE. V gave up 5 bases and J gave up 5 bases, with 13 bases separating them. CDR3 length equals 13 residues. The CDR3 spells CASSAGIRTEAFF. The CDR3, as DNA: TGTGCCAGCAGTGCCGGGATTAGAACTGAAGCTTTCTTT. The full variable domain, with the rest looked up from reference TRBV5-8 and TRBJ1-1, is EAGVTQSPTHLIKTRGQQATLRCSPISGHTSVYWYQQALGLGLQFLLWYDEGEERNRGNFPPRFSGRQFPNYSSELNVNALELEDSALYLCASSAGIRTEAFFGQGTRLTVV.

The chain carries TRBV29-1 and TRBJ2-5; D perhaps matches TRBD1 (9 bases). CDR3 length equals 14 residues. With 4 bases removed from V and 2 bases from J, the gap between germline ends came to 14 bases. The germline gives CDR1 SQVTM, CDR2 ANQGSEA. As DNA, the CDR3 is TGCAGCGTTGTTAGCGGGACAGGGCAAGAGACCCAGTACTTC. Its protein is CSVVSGTGQETQYF.

The rearrangement joins TRBV19 to TRBJ2-1; 7 bases map to TRBD1. Germline CDR1 and CDR2: LNHDA and SQIVND (reference sequence). The CDR3 runs 14 residues. V gave up 7 bases and J gave up 5 bases; unmatched junction bases: 8. CDR3 region: CASTAQGTHNEQFF. CDR3 DNA sequence: TGTGCCAGTACCGCACAGGGGACACACAATGAGCAGTTCTTC.

The rearrangement joins TRBV2 to TRBJ2-3, with TRBD1 as a possible D gene (6 bases). V was cut by 6 bases and J by 0 bases, with 13 bases left in between. This CDR3 is 15 amino acids long. CDR1 SNHLY and CDR2 FYNNEI come from the germline V gene. CDR3 sequence: CASRGQGTSTDTQYF. CDR3 coding DNA: TGTGCCAGCAGGGGCCAGGGGACCAGCACAGATACGCAGTATTTT. Drawing the rest from reference TRBV2 and TRBJ2-3, the complete variable domain is EPEVTQTPSHQVTQMGQEVILRCVPISNHLYFYWYRQILGQKVEFLVSFYNNEISEKSEIFDDQFSVERPDGSNFTLKIRSTKLEDSAMYFCASRGQGTSTDTQYFGPGTRLTVL.

J is TRBJ1-4 and V is TRBV28; 11 bases are shared with TRBD1. Unmatched junction bases numbered 7, after V lost 3 bases and J lost 7 bases. Germline CDR1 MDHEN, CDR2 SYDVKM. The CDR3 has 16 residues. Written as DNA, the CDR3 is TGTGCCAGCAGTTTGGGACAGGGGGTATTAACTGAAAAACTGTTTTTT. It yields the protein CASSLGQGVLTEKLFF.

The rearrangement joins TRBV30 to TRBJ1-1, with D hard to call. Germline V gene sequence: CDR1 GTSNPN, CDR2 SVGIG (reference sequence). The CDR3 is made up of 13 amino acids. V dropped 0 bases and J dropped 1 base, with 6 bases sitting between them. For the CDR3, the DNA is TGTGCCTGGAGTGTGGAGCCGAACACTGAAGCTTTCTTT. It specifies CAWSVEPNTEAFF. Complete variable domain (other parts from reference TRBV30 and TRBJ1-1): SQTIHQWPATLVQPVGSPLSLECTVEGTSNPNLYWYRQAAGRGLQLLFYSVGIGQISSEVPQNLSASRPQDRQFILSSKKLLLSDSGFYLCAWSVEPNTEAFFGQGTRLTVV.

This clone appeared once. The chain links TRBV5-6 to TRBJ1-3, with 7 bases fitting TRBD1. This CDR3 region has 14 residues. J was trimmed by 9 bases and V by 6 bases; bases with no gene match: 12. Germline V gives CDR1 SGHDT, CDR2 YYEEEE. DNA for the CDR3: TGTGCCAGCACCCTGGGGGACAGTCTGAGCACCATATATTTT. This sequence encodes CASTLGDSLSTIYF.

The chain carries TRBV7-2 and TRBJ2-7, with 7 bases matching TRBD1. Germline CDR1 and CDR2: SGHTA and FQGNSA. This CDR3 is built from 13 residues. Losses at the gene ends were 3 bases for V and 5 bases for J; bases not matched to a gene: 4. CDR3 DNA: TGTGCCAGCAGCTTGACAGGGATCGACGAGCAGTACTTC. Translated: CASSLTGIDEQYF.